These 2 T cell receptor beta chains came from one sample sequenced in a study of cytotoxic CD8 clonotypes in ibrutinib-treated CLL. This table comes from immunoSEQ multiplex PCR, and its TCRdb copy is limited to in-frame clones, with some not included. The repertoire holds around 200,000 clones, with more than 65% as singletons. Source: PBMCs, taken after 12 months of ibrutinib treatment. The source of these receptors is a human donor with chronic lymphocytic leukemia.

Only a few counts were recorded for this clone. The CDR3 region has the DNA TGTGCCAGCAGCGAGACCCAGACAACAGATACGCAGTATTTT. This codes for CASSETQTTDTQYF. This sequence joins TRBV9 and TRBJ2-3; D unclear. CDR3 size: 14 residues. Deletions cut 3 bases from V and 3 bases from J, with 11 bases between. Germline V gene data show CDR1 as SGDLS and CDR2 as YYNGEE.

The chain couples TRBV9 to TRBJ1-6, with D unclear. The CDR3 is made up of 14 amino acids. The V and J ends lost 6 bases and 6 bases respectively, with 13 bases between them. Germline CDR1 SGDLS, CDR2 YYNGEE. CDR3 bases: TGTGCCAGCACATTGGGATTAGGTAATTCACCCCTCCACTTT. Translated: CASTLGLGNSPLHF.